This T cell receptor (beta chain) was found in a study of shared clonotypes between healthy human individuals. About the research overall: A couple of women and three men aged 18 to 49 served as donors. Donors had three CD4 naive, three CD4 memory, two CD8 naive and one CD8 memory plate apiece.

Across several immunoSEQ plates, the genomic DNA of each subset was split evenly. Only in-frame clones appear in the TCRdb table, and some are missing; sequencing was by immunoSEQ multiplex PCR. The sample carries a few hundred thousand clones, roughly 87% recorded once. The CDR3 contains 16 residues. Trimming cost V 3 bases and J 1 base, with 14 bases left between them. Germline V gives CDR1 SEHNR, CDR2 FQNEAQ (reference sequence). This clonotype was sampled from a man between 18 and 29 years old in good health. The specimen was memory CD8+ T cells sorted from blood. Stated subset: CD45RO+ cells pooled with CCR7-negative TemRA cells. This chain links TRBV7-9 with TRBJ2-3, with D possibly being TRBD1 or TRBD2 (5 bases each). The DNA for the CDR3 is TGTGCCAGCAGCTTCAAATCGGGACCTGGCACAGATACGCAGTATTTT. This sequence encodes CASSFKSGPGTDTQYF.